These 21 T cell receptor beta chains were all obtained from the same sample, sequenced in a study of T cells in Graves' hyperthyroidism and ophthalmopathy. RNA transcripts provided the source from which TCR beta CDR3 regions were amplified. The TCR CDR3 was amplified in a first-round RT-PCR using the HTBI primer set. TCRdb passed the multiplex PCR reads through MiXCR, listing each CDR3 protein once. The top ten clones hold under 3.5% of a sample with a few hundred thousand distinct CDR3 sequences, about a sixth of them seen once. The sequenced sample consisted of blood. The receptor source for this set is a woman between 40 and 50 years old with Graves' ophthalmopathy.

The sample holds many counts of this clonotype. The chain combines TRBV6-1 with TRBJ1-5; D gene uncertain. The V gene lost 2 bases and the J gene lost 6 bases, with 8 bases spanning the gap. The CDR3 length is 13 residues. Germline values: CDR1 MNHNS, CDR2 SASEGT. The CDR3 loop reads CASSEIWGQPQHF. CDR3 coding DNA: TGTGCCAGCAGTGAAATTTGGGGTCAGCCCCAGCATTTT.

DNA for the CDR3: TGTGCCAGCAGCCGCGACTCGATCACAGATACGCAGTATTTT. This gives the protein CASSRDSITDTQYF. The chain couples TRBV6-2 or TRBV6-3 to TRBJ2-3; D gene unclear. V gave up 6 bases and J gave up 2 bases, with 12 bases separating them. Germline V gene data show CDR1 as MNHEY and CDR2 as SVGEGT. The CDR3 is 14 amino acids.

The sample holds many counts of this clonotype. The V and J genes are TRBV28 and TRBJ2-1, with TRBD1 matching 8 bases. The V and J ends lost 2 bases and 10 bases, in that order; junction bases with no gene match: 1. The CDR3 sequence is 12 residues long. In germline, CDR1 is MDHEN, CDR2 SYDVKM. The CDR3 spells CASSLTGGEQFF. The CDR3, as DNA: TGTGCCAGCAGTTTAACAGGGGGGGAGCAGTTCTTC.

This clonotype turned up a few times. The chain carries TRBV7-9 and TRBJ2-1; 7 bases agree with TRBD2. J gave up 5 bases and V 3 bases, and 7 bases lay outside the gene matches. This CDR3 is 15 amino acids long. Germline V gene sequence: CDR1 SEHNR, CDR2 FQNEAQ (reference sequence). The CDR3 loop reads CASSFWEGPDNEQFF. CDR3 DNA: TGTGCCAGCAGCTTCTGGGAGGGCCCCGACAATGAGCAGTTCTTC.

This clonotype has more than one count but fewer than ten. J is TRBJ2-7 and V is TRBV10-3; 15 nucleotides line up with TRBD2. V lost 3 bases, J lost 3 bases, and 9 bases stayed unmatched. The CDR3 extends over 18 amino acids. The V gene's germline CDR1 is ENHRY and CDR2 SYGVKD. CDR3 in amino acids: CAISDSGTSGRNFYEQYF. In nucleotides, the CDR3 is TGTGCCATCAGTGACTCCGGGACTAGCGGGAGGAACTTCTACGAGCAGTACTTC.

Concerning this clonotype: Sequence at one end of the junction differs from germline and may be a read error. V and J are TRBV20-1 and TRBJ2-5; D may be TRBD2 (6 bases). This CDR3 region has 11 residues. The germline V gene has CDR1 DFQATT and CDR2 SNEGSKA (reference sequence). CDR3 bases: TGCAGTGCTGGGCCGGGGGAGACCCAGCACTTC. The encoded protein is CSAGPGETQHF.

The rearrangement joins TRBV20-1 to TRBJ2-4, with 7 bases identical to TRBD2. The CDR3 sequence is 15 residues long. The germline CDR1 and CDR2 sequences are DFQATT and SNEGSKA (reference sequence). V lost 3 bases and J lost 0; bases outside the gene matches: 5. The DNA for the CDR3 is TGCAGTGCTAGGGGTAGCGGGCGAGCCAAAAACATTCAGTACTTC. This gives the protein CSARGSGRAKNIQYF.

The V gene is TRBV12-3 or TRBV12-4, the J gene TRBJ1-6, with D unclear. The CDR3 spans 12 residues. V lost 1 base, J lost 11 bases, and 6 bases lay in between. CDR3: CASSLGGPPLHF. In nucleotides, the CDR3 is TGTGCCAGCAGTTTAGGTGGACCACCCCTCCACTTT.

This clonotype showed up many times. This chain connects TRBV7-9 to TRBJ1-6, with D unclear. The V gene lost 3 bases and the J gene lost 12 bases, with 21 bases spanning the gap. CDR1 SEHNR and CDR2 FQNEAQ come from the germline V gene (reference sequence). The CDR3 contains 16 residues. CDR3 amino acids: CASSFLIADVGLPLHF. The CDR3 DNA is TGTGCCAGCAGCTTTCTTATAGCGGACGTTGGCCTACCCCTCCACTTT.

The chain links TRBV12-3 or TRBV12-4 to TRBJ2-5; possible D gene TRBD2, 5 bases. The CDR3 runs to 14 residues. Trimming pared 3 bases from V and 1 base from J, leaving 9 bases between. The CDR3 here is CASSFGGFQETQYF. As DNA, the CDR3 is TGTGCCAGCAGTTTCGGCGGGTTCCAAGAGACCCAGTACTTC.

There are many counts of this clonotype. This sequence joins TRBV15 and TRBJ2-3, with 9 positions matching TRBD1. From germline, CDR1 is LNHNV and CDR2 YYDKDF (reference sequence). V lost 3 bases and J lost 0; bases outside the gene matches: 4. The CDR3 consists of 16 residues. Here the CDR3 reads CATSRGTGISTDTQYF. CDR3 bases: TGTGCCACCAGCAGGGGGACAGGGATCAGCACAGATACGCAGTATTTT.

V gene TRBV5-6 combines with J gene TRBJ2-2; D uncertain. CDR1 is SGHDT, CDR2 YYEEEE, per germline. The CDR3 runs to 15 residues. V dropped 1 base and J dropped 1 base, with 8 bases sitting between them. The CDR3 here is CASSLTVRNTGELFF. CDR3 sequence (DNA): TGTGCCAGCAGCTTGACCGTCCGGAACACCGGGGAGCTGTTTTTT.

Notes on this clonotype: A single base separates this from a much larger clone, so it may be a read error. Lacking the conserved final phenylalanine or tryptophan, this CDR3 likely reflects a read error. V and J are TRBV20-1 and TRBJ2-3; 10 nucleotides match TRBD1. This CDR3 comprises 14 residues. J gave up 4 bases and V 7 bases, and 8 bases lay outside the gene matches. Per the germline V gene, CDR1 is DFQATT and CDR2 is SNEGSKA (reference sequence). The CDR3 loop is CSVPPGQGSDTQYS. DNA for the CDR3: TGCAGTGTTCCCCCGGGACAGGGGTCAGATACGCAGTATTCT.

This clonotype has a count of ten or more. The chain employs TRBV30 and TRBJ1-6, with TRBD1 identical over 10 bases. Trimming took 2 bases from V and 7 from J; bases not matched to a gene: 5. The CDR3 runs to 15 residues. CDR1 is GTSNPN, CDR2 SVGIG, per germline (reference sequence). CDR3 nucleotides: TGTGCCTGGAGTCCGGGACAGGGGCCGAATTCACCCCTCCACTTT. It yields the protein CAWSPGQGPNSPLHF.

This clonotype has only a few counts. V gene TRBV6-2 or TRBV6-3 combines with J gene TRBJ1-2; a weak D match, TRBD1 (6 bases). The CDR3 runs to 14 residues. The germline V gene has CDR1 MNHEY and CDR2 SVGEGT. V lost 6 bases and J lost 8, with 19 bases in between. In DNA form, the CDR3 reads TGTGCCAGCAGACGCAACAGGGAAGGATGGGGCTACACCTTC. Translating it yields CASRRNREGWGYTF.

This clonotype was recorded at least ten times. V is TRBV6-1 and J is TRBJ2-2, with 7 bases lining up with TRBD1. CDR1 is MNHNS and CDR2 is SASEGT in the germline V gene. V lost 2 bases to trimming and J lost 3 bases; unmatched junction nucleotides: 0. The CDR3 has 14 residues. The CDR3 protein is CASSEQGDTGELFF. The CDR3 region has the DNA TGTGCCAGCAGTGAACAGGGGGACACCGGGGAGCTGTTTTTT.

This clonotype was seen many times. This rearrangement joins TRBV7-2 to TRBJ2-7; D may correspond to TRBD1 or TRBD2 (5 bases each). Germline loops: CDR1 SGHTA, CDR2 FQGNSA. This CDR3 region has 16 residues. V lost 4 bases and J 0 bases, leaving 16 bases between the germline ends. This CDR3 is CASSSYGTQSSYEQYF. DNA for the CDR3: TGTGCCAGCAGCTCATACGGGACGCAAAGCTCCTACGAGCAGTACTTC.

There are many counts of this clonotype. The chain is built from TRBV13 and TRBJ2-7; no definite D call. Germline V lookup: CDR1 PRHDT, CDR2 FYEKMQ (reference sequence). The CDR3 has 14 residues. V was pared by 5 bases and J by 0 bases, with 11 bases between. The CDR3 DNA follows: TGTGCCAGCAGCGTAAAATGGACCTCCTACGAGCAGTACTTC. Protein sequence: CASSVKWTSYEQYF.

The V gene is TRBV7-9, the J gene TRBJ2-5; D perhaps matches TRBD2 (7 bases). The CDR3 runs 16 residues. Trimming cost V 2 bases and J 5 bases, with 18 bases left between them. CDR1 SEHNR and CDR2 FQNEAQ come from the germline V gene (reference sequence). In DNA form, the CDR3 reads TGTGCCAGCAGCTTATCCCCACCACAGGGAGGGGAGACCCAGTACTTC. This gives the protein CASSLSPPQGGETQYF. Drawing the rest from reference TRBV7-9 and TRBJ2-5, the complete variable domain is DTGVSQNPRHKITKRGQNVTFRCDPISEHNRLYWYRQTLGQGPEFLTYFQNEAQLEKSRLLSDRFSAERPKGSFSTLEIQRTEQGDSAMYLCASSLSPPQGGETQYFGPGTRLLVL.

This clonotype appeared many times. V gene TRBV18 combines with J gene TRBJ2-3; maybe TRBD1 (5 bases). Germline loops: CDR1 KGHSH, CDR2 LQKENI. V was trimmed by 6 bases and J by 6 bases, leaving 16 bases between them. The CDR3 contains 14 residues. For the CDR3, the DNA is TGTGCCAGCTCCCGGAACAGGAAATCGGATACGCAGTATTTT. This codes for CASSRNRKSDTQYF.

In the case of this clonotype: Since a much larger clone is just one base distant, this may be a read error. The chain employs TRBV28 and TRBJ2-1, with TRBD2 matching 9 bases. The better agreement between TRBJ2-7 and the DNA end casts doubt on the J call. Germline loops: CDR1 MDHEN, CDR2 SYDVKM. The CDR3 runs 16 residues. The DNA for the CDR3 is TGTGCCAGCAGTTTCGGGACTAGCCCTACCTACAATGAGCAGTACTTC. This gives the protein CASSFGTSPTYNEQYF.